These 18 T cell receptor beta chains originate from one sample sequenced in a study of T-cell reconstitution after alpha-beta-depleted transplantation in children. Construction of the TCRbeta library involved unique molecular identifiers. A single record per CDR3 protein comes from TCRdb applying MiXCR to the PCR reads. The sample consists of 450,000 to 500,000 distinct CDR3 sequences, around 12% of them appearing once. The sequences come from PBMCs from the stem cell graft donor, collected from the stem cell graft. Receptor source: a human donor who donated a stem cell graft to a child with combined immunodeficiency.

The V call is TRBV29-1, the J call TRBJ2-3, with D tentatively TRBD1 or TRBD2 (5 bases each). Deletions cut 2 bases from V and 2 bases from J, with 11 bases between. This CDR3 is 14 amino acids long. Germline V gives CDR1 SQVTM, CDR2 ANQGSEA. CDR3 nucleotides: TGCAGCGTTGAAAAAGAAGGGACCACAGATACGCAGTATTTT. Its protein is CSVEKEGTTDTQYF.

The chain uses TRBV15 and TRBJ2-3; D not resolved. The V end was cut by 3 bases, the J end by 0 bases, with 7 bases between. Germline V gene lookup returns CDR1 LNHNV and CDR2 YYDKDF (reference sequence). The CDR3 totals 14 residues. CDR3 residues: CATSSGFSTDTQYF. The DNA of the CDR3 is TGTGCCACCAGCAGCGGATTTAGCACAGATACGCAGTATTTT.

The chain uses TRBV12-3 or TRBV12-4 and TRBJ1-2; D is unclear. The CDR3 sequence is 11 residues long. Between the trimmed V and J ends, which lost 5 bases and 6 bases, there was a span of 7 bases. CDR3 sequence reads: CASSPGDGYTF. DNA for the CDR3: TGTGCCAGCAGTCCTGGGGATGGCTACACCTTC.

The rearrangement uses TRBV9 and TRBJ2-1; TRBD1 matches 8 bases. J gave up 5 bases and V 3 bases, and 16 bases lay outside the gene matches. The CDR3 totals 18 residues. CDR1 is SGDLS and CDR2 is YYNGEE in the germline V gene. The CDR3 protein is CASSAPGTGYFFHNEQFF. The CDR3 nucleotides are TGTGCCAGCAGCGCCCCCGGGACAGGTTATTTCTTCCACAATGAGCAGTTCTTC.

This clonotype was detected only a few times. The chain joins TRBV12-3 or TRBV12-4 to TRBJ2-3, with a tentative D call TRBD1 (6 bases). V lost 3 bases to trimming and J lost 0 bases, with 10 bases between them. The CDR3 spans 15 residues. The CDR3 protein is CASSLQGLSTDTQYF. In DNA, the CDR3 is TGTGCCAGCAGTTTGCAGGGGCTGAGCACAGATACGCAGTATTTT.

This clonotype occurred a few times. The CDR3 bases are TGTGCCAGCTCTCGGGGACAGGCTGAAGCTTTCTTT. Its protein is CASSRGQAEAFF. This sequence joins TRBV18 and TRBJ1-1; 8 positions agree with TRBD1. Germline-derived CDR1 and CDR2 are KGHSH and LQKENI. J was trimmed by 6 bases and V by 6 bases; bases with no gene match: 3. The CDR3 totals 12 residues.

V is TRBV30 and J is TRBJ2-3; D might be TRBD1 or TRBD2, each matching 5 bases. This CDR3 is built from 13 residues. Germline V gene data show CDR1 as GTSNPN and CDR2 as SVGIG (reference sequence). Deletions cut 0 bases from V and 6 bases from J, with 10 bases between. This chain's CDR3 is CAWSVLEGDTQYF. For the CDR3, the DNA is TGTGCCTGGAGTGTACTTGAGGGGGATACGCAGTATTTT.

The V and J genes are TRBV18 and TRBJ2-2, with D hard to call. Germline values: CDR1 KGHSH, CDR2 LQKENI. The V end was cut by 1 base, the J end by 7 bases, with 7 bases between. CDR3 size: 13 residues. The CDR3 DNA reads TGTGCCAGCTCACCACTCCTGGACGGGGAGCTGTTTTTT. Translation: CASSPLLDGELFF.

This clonotype was detected many times. The chain uses TRBV29-1 and TRBJ1-5; 8 positions agree with TRBD1. Germline trimming cut 5 bases from V and 3 bases from J; bases unmatched to any gene: 3. This CDR3 comprises 13 residues. In germline, CDR1 is SQVTM, CDR2 ANQGSEA. CDR3 in DNA: TGCAGCGTTCGGGGACAGGCCAATCAGCCCCAGCATTTT. It yields the protein CSVRGQANQPQHF.

In its sample, this clonotype was seen a few times. This chain joins TRBV7-9 and TRBJ1-6; D not certain. This CDR3 contains 14 residues. The germline V gene encodes CDR1 SEHNR and CDR2 FQNEAQ (reference sequence). With 1 base removed from V and 10 bases from J, the gap between germline ends came to 11 bases. The CDR3 sequence: CASSLGGVGSPLHF. The DNA for the CDR3 is TGTGCCAGCAGCTTAGGCGGGGTCGGATCACCCCTCCACTTT.

The gene calls are TRBV20-1 and TRBJ2-1, with a possible D match to TRBD2 (5 bases). Germline lookup yields CDR1 DFQATT and CDR2 SNEGSKA (reference sequence). The CDR3 length is 15 residues. V was trimmed by 3 bases and J by 3 bases, leaving 15 bases between them. CDR3 nucleotides: TGCAGTGCTAGGCCATTAGCGCAAGACTACAATGAGCAGTTCTTC. Protein sequence: CSARPLAQDYNEQFF.

Many counts were recorded for this clonotype. Compared with germline, one end of the junction differs, possibly owing to a read error. This sequence joins TRBV12-3 or TRBV12-4 and TRBJ1-1; D call uncertain. The CDR3 sequence is 13 residues long. CDR3 DNA sequence: TGTGCCAGCAGCTTAGCCAGGAACACTGAAGCTTTCTTT. It is translated as CASSLARNTEAFF.

The rearrangement uses TRBV12-3 or TRBV12-4 and TRBJ2-7; D assignment may be TRBD1 or TRBD2 (5 bases each). The CDR3 sequence is 14 residues long. The ends were cut back, 6 bases at V and 4 bases at J, with 16 bases in the middle. The CDR3 region is CASSPRDGMYEQYF. Here the CDR3 DNA reads TGTGCCAGCAGCCCTAGGGACGGAATGTACGAGCAGTACTTC.

This clonotype was counted ten times or more. The J gene is TRBJ2-5, the V gene TRBV7-2; 13 bases are a match to TRBD2. The CDR3 is 18 residues long. Germline CDR1 and CDR2: SGHTA and FQGNSA. V gave up 6 bases and J gave up 0 bases; unmatched junction bases: 10. The CDR3 is CASSYRTSGGYNQETQYF. The CDR3 DNA reads TGTGCCAGCAGTTACCGGACTAGCGGGGGATATAACCAAGAGACCCAGTACTTC.

The chain uses TRBV4-3 and TRBJ2-1, with a weak D call TRBD2 (6 bases). The CDR3 length is 15 residues. Trimming removed 0 bases from V and 8 bases from J, with 14 bases in between. Per the germline V gene, CDR1 is LGHNA and CDR2 is YSLEER. The DNA for the CDR3 is TGCGCCAGCAGCCAAGATGAGGGGCCGGGGGATGAGCAGTTCTTC. It specifies CASSQDEGPGDEQFF.

This clonotype was counted at least ten times. The rearrangement uses TRBV12-3 or TRBV12-4 and TRBJ2-3; 9 positions match TRBD2. This CDR3 has 12 residues. After removal of 8 bases from V and 3 bases from J, the junction contained 0 bases not matched to a gene. As DNA, the CDR3 is TGTGCCAGCGGACTAGCGACAGATACGCAGTATTTT. Its translation: CASGLATDTQYF.

Remarks on this clonotype: Without the conserved terminal phenylalanine or tryptophan, this CDR3 likely stems from a read error. The J gene is TRBJ1-5, the V gene TRBV3-1; 8 bases match TRBD1. This CDR3 is built from 17 residues. Trimming cost V 4 bases and J 2 bases; bases outside gene matches: 10. Germline V gene data show CDR1 as LGHDT and CDR2 as YNNKEL (reference sequence). The CDR3 region is CASSLTKDREGNQPQHY. The CDR3 bases are TGTGCCAGCAGCCTAACCAAGGACAGGGAGGGCAATCAGCCCCAGCATTAT.

This chain connects TRBV12-3 or TRBV12-4 to TRBJ2-5; no reliable D call. This CDR3 spans 15 amino acids. The V end lost 2 bases, the J end lost 4 bases, and 14 bases lay between the germline ends. CDR3 protein: CASSLRLVLGETQYF. CDR3 DNA: TGTGCCAGCAGTTTACGTCTGGTGCTAGGAGAGACCCAGTACTTC.